These T cell receptor beta chains were read from a single sample in a study of blood T cell repertoires in COVID-19. Sequencing was performed with immunoSEQ multiplex PCR; in TCRdb, only in-frame clones are kept and a portion is missing. The sample shows tens of thousands of clones, 90% of them seen only once. Sequencing input: peripheral blood. These receptors were collected from a man between 70 and 80 years old with acute or convalescent COVID-19. Both conserved end residues are part of each CDR3. The order of the fields is V gene, CDR3 protein.

V: TRBV5-6; CDR3: CASSLGRDQPQHF
V: TRBV27; CDR3: CASSLSGVDTEAFF
V: TRBV5-4; CDR3: CASSLSGQGLEQYF
V: TRBV19; CDR3: CASDSEYSNQPQHF
V: TRBV6-4; CDR3: CASSDGVSGSSPDEQYF
V: TRBV18; CDR3: CASSPFGTGLNTEAFF
V: TRBV11-3; CDR3: CASSPAYNEQFF
V: TRBV7-8; CDR3: CASSFSTDTQYF
V: TRBV24-1; CDR3: CATSERTVQQETQYF
V: TRBV7-9; CDR3: CASSRDRVEETQYF
V: TRBV7-9; CDR3: CASSLGLDRDEKLFF
V: TRBV4-3; CDR3: CASSQEFGSGYNEQFF
V: TRBV19; CDR3: CASSISREPTYEQYF
V: TRBV5-4; CDR3: CATATSANSYEQYF
V: TRBV5-5; CDR3: CASSIGQVQETQYF
V: TRBV21-1; CDR3: CASSKADTRRTEAFF
V: TRBV9; CDR3: CASTATGMNTEAFF
V: TRBV11-2; CDR3: CASSRTGTSGSGELFF
V: TRBV7-2; CDR3: CASSLTSGSRETQYF
V: TRBV7-2; CDR3: CASSSGQILEAFF
V: TRBV16; CDR3: CASRQTGNYGYTF
V: TRBV19; CDR3: CASSIALELEAFF
V: TRBV28; CDR3: CASRTSLLTSGRGFF
V: TRBV7-9; CDR3: CASSLLTGEGEAFF
V: TRBV7-7; CDR3: CASSQTTGNTGELFF
V: TRBV11-2; CDR3: CASSFSGRGGLFF
V: TRBV9; CDR3: CASSLGRSGADTQYF
V: TRBV5-6; CDR3: CASSFLETQYF
V: TRBV25-1; CDR3: CASRKRGSTDTQYF
V: TRBV2; CDR3: CASSEGSRQSSGNTIYF
V: TRBV29-1; CDR3: CSVYGQGDYEQYF
V: TRBV24-1; CDR3: CATSEPTDRADGYTF
V: TRBV18; CDR3: CASSPRDGGQETQYF
V: TRBV18; CDR3: CASSTRPNNEQFF
V: TRBV20-1; CDR3: CSARTGDGYTF
V: TRBV5-1; CDR3: CASSLIGQGRMNTEAFF
V: TRBV18; CDR3: CASSPNSGKLSYEQYF
V: TRBV6-5; CDR3: CASSYSGFYEQYF
V: TRBV19; CDR3: CASEGASGPHSGANVLTF
V: TRBV6-6; CDR3: CASTRPGQGYNEQFF
V: TRBV24-1; CDR3: CATSPGHGETQYF
V: TRBV6-2/TRBV6-3; CDR3: CASSYWVSGRNTEAFF
V: TRBV7-9; CDR3: CASSHRDRSYEQYF
V: TRBV19; CDR3: CASSIARPAGELFF
V: TRBV18; CDR3: CASSPPQGTQSNYGYTF
V: TRBV6-6; CDR3: CASSYGGQEETQYF
V: TRBV28; CDR3: CASSLGGAVTEAFF
V: TRBV6-1; CDR3: CATGGYEQYF
V: TRBV6-5; CDR3: CASSNNGGALNGYTF
V: TRBV4-2; CDR3: CASSQGALGVQGEAFF
V: TRBV4-3; CDR3: CASSQIPGINTEAFF
V: TRBV29-1; CDR3: CSVEFGVGETQYF
V: TRBV3-1/TRBV3-2; CDR3: CASSPLGGRTGNTIYF
V: TRBV11-2; CDR3: CASSLDTGRVTGELFF
V: TRBV7-2; CDR3: CASSRWGQANTEAFF